This TCR beta chain came from a study of CD8+CD57+ T cells in acquired aplastic anemia. An expansion of CD8+CD57+ cells by flow cytometry had been shown in patients chosen for sequencing. Patients, without exception, had severe acquired aplastic anemia. Blood came from patients not yet given any therapy. It was genomic DNA that served as the template for profiling TCR beta VDJ and CDR3. TCRdb redid the calling of the reads with MiXCR, one entry per CDR3 protein. Counted here are about 220,000 distinct CDR3 sequences, 47% occurring once; the ten biggest clones make up 7.8%. The CDR3 consists of 18 residues. The germline V gene has CDR1 SGHVS and CDR2 FQNEAQ. J gave up 1 base and V 1 base, and 7 bases lay outside the gene matches.

The sample consisted of sorted CD4+, CD8+, or CD8+CD57+ T cells (not recorded which) from PBMCs. The source is a human donor with aplastic anemia. The chain links TRBV7-8 to TRBJ2-3; the match to TRBD2 covers 11 bases. CDR3 amino acids: CASSLGGLLAGGTDTQYF. CDR3 nucleotide sequence: TGTGCCAGCAGCTTAGGAGGCTTACTAGCGGGGGGCACAGATACGCAGTATTTT. Together with reference TRBV7-8 and TRBJ2-3, the CDR3 gives the full variable domain: GAGVSQSPRYKVAKRGQDVALRCDPISGHVSLFWYQQALGQGPEFLTYFQNEAQLDKSGLPSDRFFAERPEGSVSTLKIQRTQQEDSAVYLCASSLGGLLAGGTDTQYFGPGTRLTVL.